The 2 T cell receptor beta chains given below trace back to one sample, sequenced in a study of post-analysis software for immune sequencing data. TCR beta cDNA libraries had unique molecular identifiers. TCRdb used MiXCR to reprocess the PCR reads, holding one entry per CDR3 protein. The repertoire holds a few hundred thousand distinct CDR3 sequences, less than 35% seen once, with about an eighth in the top ten. Antigens for these TCRs are unknown. Findings of the study overall: Elevated frequency relative to controls characterized several TRBV segments in patients, TRBV5-6, TRBV5-1 and TRBV20-1 among them.

Sequencing used blood. Receptors originate from a girl aged 10-17 years with multiple sclerosis.

The chain recombines TRBV27 with TRBJ1-1; D unclear. Per the germline V gene, CDR1 is MNHEY and CDR2 is SMNVEV (reference sequence). The CDR3 extends over 13 amino acids. V lost 6 bases and J lost 7, with 15 bases in between. CDR3 sequence reads: CASSFRRPSEAFF. CDR3 nucleotides: TGTGCCAGCAGCTTCCGTCGACCGAGTGAAGCTTTCTTT.

This clonotype has a handful of counts. The chain couples TRBV7-9 to TRBJ1-1; 8 bases are a match to TRBD1. CDR1 and CDR2 from the germline V gene are SEHNR and FQNEAQ (reference sequence). V lost 5 bases and J lost 0; bases outside the gene matches: 5. The CDR3 is 15 amino acids. CDR3 coding DNA: TGTGCCAGCAGCGCAGACAGGGGTTTGAACACTGAAGCTTTCTTT. Translated: CASSADRGLNTEAFF.